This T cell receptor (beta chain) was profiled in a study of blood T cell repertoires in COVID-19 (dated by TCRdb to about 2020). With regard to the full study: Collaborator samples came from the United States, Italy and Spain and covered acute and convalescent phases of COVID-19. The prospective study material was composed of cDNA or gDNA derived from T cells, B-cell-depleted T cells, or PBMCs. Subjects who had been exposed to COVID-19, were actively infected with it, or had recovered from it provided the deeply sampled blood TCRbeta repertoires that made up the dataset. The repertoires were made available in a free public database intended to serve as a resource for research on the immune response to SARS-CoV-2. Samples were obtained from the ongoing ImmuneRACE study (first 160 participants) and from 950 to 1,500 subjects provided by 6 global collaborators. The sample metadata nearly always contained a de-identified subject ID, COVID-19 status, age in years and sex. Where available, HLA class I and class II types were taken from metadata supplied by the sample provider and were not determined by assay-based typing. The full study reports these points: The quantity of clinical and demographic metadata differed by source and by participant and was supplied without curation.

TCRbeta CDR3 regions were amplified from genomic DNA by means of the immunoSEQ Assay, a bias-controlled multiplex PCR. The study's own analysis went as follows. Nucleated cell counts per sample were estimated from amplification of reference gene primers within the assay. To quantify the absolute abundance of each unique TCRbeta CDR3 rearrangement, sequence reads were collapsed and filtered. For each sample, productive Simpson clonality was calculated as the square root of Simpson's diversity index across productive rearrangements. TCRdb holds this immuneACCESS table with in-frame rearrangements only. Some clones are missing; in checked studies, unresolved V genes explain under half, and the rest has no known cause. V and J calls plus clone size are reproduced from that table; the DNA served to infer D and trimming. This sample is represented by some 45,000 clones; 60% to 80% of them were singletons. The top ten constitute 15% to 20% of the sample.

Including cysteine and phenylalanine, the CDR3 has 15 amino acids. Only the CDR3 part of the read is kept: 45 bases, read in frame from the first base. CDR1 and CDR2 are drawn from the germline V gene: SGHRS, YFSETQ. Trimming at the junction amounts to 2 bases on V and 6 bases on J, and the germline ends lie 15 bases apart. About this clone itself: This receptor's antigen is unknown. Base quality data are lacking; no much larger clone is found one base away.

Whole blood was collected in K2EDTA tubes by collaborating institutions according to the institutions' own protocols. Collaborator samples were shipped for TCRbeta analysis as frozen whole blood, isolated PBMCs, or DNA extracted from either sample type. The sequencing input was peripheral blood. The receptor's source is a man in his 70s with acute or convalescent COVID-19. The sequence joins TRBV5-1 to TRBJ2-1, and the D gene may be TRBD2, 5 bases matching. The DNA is TGCGCCAGCAGCTTTGGAGGCCTAGCCACCAATGAGCAGTTCTTC. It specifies CASSFGGLATNEQFF.